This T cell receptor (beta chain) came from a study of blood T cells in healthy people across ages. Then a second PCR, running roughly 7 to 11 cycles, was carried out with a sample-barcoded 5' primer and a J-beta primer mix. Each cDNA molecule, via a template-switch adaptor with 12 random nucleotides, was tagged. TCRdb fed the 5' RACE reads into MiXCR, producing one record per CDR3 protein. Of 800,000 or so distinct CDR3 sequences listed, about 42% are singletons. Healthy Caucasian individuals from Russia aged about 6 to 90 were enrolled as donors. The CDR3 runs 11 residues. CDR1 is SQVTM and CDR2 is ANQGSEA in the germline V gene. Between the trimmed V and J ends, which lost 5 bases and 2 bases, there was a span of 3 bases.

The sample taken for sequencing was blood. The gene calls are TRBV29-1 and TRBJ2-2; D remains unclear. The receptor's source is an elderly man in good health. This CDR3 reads CSVTNTGELFF. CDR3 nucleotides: TGCAGCGTTACCAACACCGGGGAGCTGTTTTTT.